These 28 T cell receptor beta chains were all obtained from the same sample, sequenced in a study of blood T cell repertoires in COVID-19 (dated by TCRdb to 2020 to 2022). Library construction relied on the immunoSEQ multiplex PCR assay. The table was pulled from immuneACCESS by TCRdb, which kept in-frame rearrangements only. Such tables lose some clones; where checked, under half of the loss comes from unresolved V genes, and the rest has no known cause. Within this sample are roughly 150,000 clones, with 65% to 85% of them counted one time only. The ten largest account for approximately 10% of the sample. Sample: peripheral blood. These TCRs come from a man in his 60s with active or convalescent COVID-19.

The V call is TRBV7-2, the J call TRBJ2-3; perhaps TRBD2 as D (6 bases). The V gene lost 6 bases and the J gene lost 1 base, with 8 bases spanning the gap. The CDR3 covers 13 residues. In germline, CDR1 is SGHTA, CDR2 FQGNSA. CDR3 bases: TGTGCCAGCAGGGCTAGCGGCACAGATACGCAGTATTTT. The encoded protein is CASRASGTDTQYF.

The J gene is TRBJ1-3, the V gene TRBV5-1, with 7 bases fitting TRBD1. From germline, CDR1 is SGHRS and CDR2 YFSETQ. J was trimmed by 0 bases and V by 0 bases; bases with no gene match: 3. The CDR3 consists of 16 residues. CDR3 sequence: CASSLGDRASGNTIYF. In nucleotides, the CDR3 is TGCGCCAGCAGCTTGGGAGACAGGGCCTCTGGAAACACCATATATTTT.

This clone turned up a few times. The chain joins TRBV6-1 to TRBJ2-1; D not resolved. This CDR3 has 16 amino acids. Trimming removed 2 bases at V and 0 bases at J, with 11 bases between. Germline V gene data show CDR1 as MNHNS and CDR2 as SASEGT. CDR3 bases: TGTGCCAGCAGTGAAAGGTGGCGGAGCTCCTACAATGAGCAGTTCTTC. It translates to CASSERWRSSYNEQFF.

The chain employs TRBV9 and TRBJ2-4, with D possibly matching TRBD1 (5 bases). The V end lost 0 bases, the J end lost 9 bases, and 10 bases lay between the germline ends. Germline CDR1 reads SGDLS; CDR2 reads YYNGEE. The CDR3 spans 13 residues. CDR3 nucleotides: TGTGCCAGCAGCGTAGGAACAGGTAGCATTCAGTACTTC. This codes for CASSVGTGSIQYF.

This clone was recorded a few times. The chain links TRBV2 to TRBJ1-2; the match to TRBD1 covers 7 bases. Trimming took 2 bases from V and 4 from J; bases not matched to a gene: 4. This CDR3 comprises 14 residues. Per the germline V gene, CDR1 is SNHLY and CDR2 is FYNNEI. CDR3: CASSEQGDSYGYTF. In DNA form, the CDR3 reads TGTGCCAGCAGTGAACAGGGGGACAGCTATGGCTACACCTTC.

V usage is TRBV28 and J usage is TRBJ1-1; no definite D call. Germline CDR1 is MDHEN and CDR2 is SYDVKM. The CDR3 loop spans 15 amino acids. V lost 2 bases to trimming and J lost 5 bases, with 15 bases between them. The CDR3 DNA sequence: TGTGCCAGCAGTTTACTAGGAATAGAATTTACTGAAGCTTTCTTT. Its translation is CASSLLGIEFTEAFF.

The chain couples TRBV18 to TRBJ2-2; D is undetermined. CDR1 KGHSH and CDR2 LQKENI come from the germline V gene. Trimming took 0 bases from V and 0 from J, leaving 8 bases between them. CDR3 length equals 16 residues. CDR3 sequence: CASSPPYRTNTGELFF. The CDR3 bases are TGTGCCAGCTCACCACCGTACAGAACGAACACCGGGGAGCTGTTTTTT.

V is TRBV14 and J is TRBJ1-6; D possibly corresponds to TRBD1 (6 bases). In germline, CDR1 is SGHDN, CDR2 FVKESK. The V end lost 1 base, the J end lost 7 bases, and 8 bases lay between the germline ends. The CDR3 is 14 amino acids. This chain's CDR3 is CASSQGTANSPLHF. The CDR3 DNA follows: TGTGCCAGCAGCCAAGGGACAGCCAATTCACCCCTCCACTTT. The whole variable domain, remainder taken from reference TRBV14 and TRBJ1-6, is EAGVTQFPSHSVIEKGQTVTLRCDPISGHDNLYWYRRVMGKEIKFLLHFVKESKQDESGMPNNRFLAERTGGTYSTLKVQPAELEDSGVYFCASSQGTANSPLHFGNGTRLTVT.

This chain joins TRBV4-1 and TRBJ1-1; D not certain. Germline V gives CDR1 MGHRA, CDR2 YSYEKL. This CDR3 spans 13 amino acids. Trimming removed 1 base from V and 12 bases from J, with 15 bases in between. In DNA form, the CDR3 reads TGCGCCAGCAGCCAAGTCGGGAGTAATACGACTTTCTTT. This codes for CASSQVGSNTTFF.

The rearrangement uses TRBV29-1 and TRBJ1-2, with a weak D call TRBD1 (6 bases). CDR1 and CDR2 (germline): SQVTM, ANQGSEA. V lost 4 bases and J lost 7, with 16 bases in between. The CDR3 loop spans 13 amino acids. Written as DNA, the CDR3 is TGCAGCGTTGTGGGGCCAGGGGTGGGTGGCTACACCTTC. Protein sequence: CSVVGPGVGGYTF.

This chain connects TRBV27 to TRBJ1-6, with D maybe TRBD1 (6 bases). Germline V lookup: CDR1 MNHEY, CDR2 SMNVEV (reference sequence). CDR3 length: 16 residues. V was clipped by 5 bases and J by 0 bases, with 11 bases between them. The CDR3 DNA follows: TGTGCCAGCAGTCTCAGGGGTTTCTCCTATAATTCACCCCTCCACTTT. Translating gives CASSLRGFSYNSPLHF.

This clone appeared a single time. The V gene is TRBV3-1 (or the pseudogene TRBV3-2), the J gene TRBJ2-4, with D perhaps matching TRBD2 (6 bases). Germline V CDR1 and CDR2: LGHDT, YNNKEL (reference sequence). Trimming cost V 4 bases and J 8 bases, with 24 bases left between them. The CDR3 length is 17 residues. Here the CDR3 reads CASSPTVISGWNDIQYF. The CDR3 DNA is TGTGCCAGCAGCCCAACAGTGATTAGCGGTTGGAACGACATTCAGTACTTC.

J is TRBJ2-1 and V is TRBV15; TRBD1 aligns across 7 bases. Germline-derived CDR1 and CDR2 are LNHNV and YYDKDF (reference sequence). The CDR3 has 16 amino acids. Unmatched junction bases numbered 8, after V lost 6 bases and J lost 0 bases. The CDR3 sequence: CATRRAGGSSYNEQFF. CDR3 bases: TGTGCCACCAGGAGGGCAGGGGGAAGCTCCTACAATGAGCAGTTCTTC. Full variable domain (outside the CDR3, taken from reference TRBV15 and TRBJ2-1): DAMVIQNPRYQVTQFGKPVTLSCSQTLNHNVMYWYQQKSSQAPKLLFHYYDKDFNNEADTPDNFQSRRPNTSFCFLDIRSPGLGDTAMYLCATRRAGGSSYNEQFFGPGTRLTVL.

The V and J genes are TRBV7-9 and TRBJ2-7; TRBD2 matches at 13 bases. The CDR3 is 14 residues long. Looked up from germline, CDR1 is SEHNR and CDR2 is FQNEAQ (reference sequence). The ends lost 6 bases at V and 4 bases at J; junction bases unmatched: 3. The CDR3 bases are TGTGCCAGCAGACCACTAGCGGGAGGGTACGAGCAGTACTTC. Translated, it gives CASRPLAGGYEQYF.

The V call is TRBV5-1, the J call TRBJ1-3; no reliable D call. This CDR3 is 15 amino acids long. V was pared by 0 bases and J by 0 bases, with 7 bases between. Germline values: CDR1 SGHRS, CDR2 YFSETQ. CDR3 loop: CASSLGTTSGNTIYF. The CDR3 DNA sequence: TGCGCCAGCAGCTTGGGGACTACCTCTGGAAACACCATATATTTT.

The rearrangement links TRBV5-1 to TRBJ1-1, with D hard to call. The CDR3 consists of 15 residues. Germline V gives CDR1 SGHRS, CDR2 YFSETQ. V shed 0 bases and J shed 5 bases, with 14 bases lying between them. CDR3 residues: CASSLDEAGGTEAFF. The CDR3 region has the DNA TGCGCCAGCAGCTTGGATGAGGCTGGTGGGACTGAAGCTTTCTTT. Full variable domain (outside the CDR3, taken from reference TRBV5-1 and TRBJ1-1): KAGVTQTPRYLIKTRGQQVTLSCSPISGHRSVSWYQQTPGQGLQFLFEYFSETQRNKGNFPGRFSGRQFSNSRSEMNVSTLELGDSALYLCASSLDEAGGTEAFFGQGTRLTVV.

The chain joins TRBV7-3 to TRBJ2-3; 7 positions agree with TRBD1. This CDR3 region has 16 residues. Germline V gives CDR1 SGHTA, CDR2 FQGTGA. The V gene end was trimmed by 1 base and the J gene end by 0 bases; junction bases not matched to a gene: 4. The CDR3 loop is CASSLRGTASTDTQYF. DNA of the CDR3: TGTGCCAGCAGCTTAAGAGGGACAGCTAGCACAGATACGCAGTATTTT.

V is TRBV5-4 and J is TRBJ2-2; 8 nucleotides line up with TRBD2. V dropped 0 bases and J dropped 1; count of bases not matched to a gene: 5. The CDR3 is 17 amino acids. Germline loops: CDR1 SGHNT, CDR2 YYREEE (reference sequence). CDR3 region: CASSLVPGLGNTGELFF. DNA for the CDR3: TGTGCCAGCAGCTTGGTGCCGGGACTAGGGAACACCGGGGAGCTGTTTTTT. Using reference TRBV5-4 and TRBJ2-2 for the parts outside the CDR3, the full variable domain is ETGVTQSPTHLIKTRGQQVTLRCSSQSGHNTVSWYQQALGQGPQFIFQYYREEENGRGNFPPRFSGLQFPNYSSELNVNALELDDSALYLCASSLVPGLGNTGELFFGEGSRLTVL.

The J gene is TRBJ2-1, the V gene TRBV15, with D tentatively TRBD1 (5 bases). The germline V gene has CDR1 LNHNV and CDR2 YYDKDF (reference sequence). V lost 0 bases and J lost 7, with 16 bases in between. The CDR3 length is 16 residues. The CDR3 sequence is CATSRDLQALGNEQFF. Written as DNA, the CDR3 is TGTGCCACCAGCAGAGACTTACAGGCCTTAGGGAATGAGCAGTTCTTC.

This clone has at least ten counts. The chain's CDR3 is CASSHSGVQPQHF. In DNA, the CDR3 is TGTGCCAGCAGCCACTCAGGGGTCCAGCCCCAGCATTTT. This rearrangement joins TRBV7-9 to TRBJ1-5, with D tentatively TRBD1 (6 bases). The length of the CDR3 is 13 residues. The V gene's germline CDR1 is SEHNR and CDR2 FQNEAQ (reference sequence). Deletions cut 5 bases from V and 7 bases from J, with 12 bases between.

This clone was found once. The chain has TRBV3-1 (or the pseudogene TRBV3-2) and TRBJ1-5; D is unclear. Trimming removed 1 base at V and 4 bases at J, with 5 bases between. Germline V CDR1 and CDR2: LGHDT, YNNKEL (reference sequence). CDR3 size: 13 residues. This chain's CDR3 is CASSQGENQPQHF. The CDR3 nucleotides read TGTGCCAGCAGCCAAGGGGAGAATCAGCCCCAGCATTTT.

This sequence joins TRBV5-1 and TRBJ2-3, with D tentatively TRBD2 (6 bases). With 7 bases removed from V and 2 bases from J, the gap between germline ends came to 14 bases. CDR1 is SGHRS and CDR2 is YFSETQ in the germline V gene. The CDR3 loop spans 14 amino acids. The CDR3 DNA follows: TGCGCCAGCCGGGCGGGGAGTCCCACAGATACGCAGTATTTT. Its protein product is CASRAGSPTDTQYF.

The J gene is TRBJ1-4, the V gene TRBV5-1, with TRBD1 matching over 10 bases. The CDR3 has 16 amino acids. The germline V gene encodes CDR1 SGHRS and CDR2 YFSETQ. The V gene end was trimmed by 4 bases and the J gene end by 3 bases; junction bases not matched to a gene: 6. The CDR3 region is CASSMPGTGANEKLFF. CDR3 DNA: TGCGCCAGCAGCATGCCCGGGACAGGGGCTAATGAAAAACTGTTTTTT.

V is TRBV2 and J is TRBJ2-1, with TRBD2 matching over 9 bases. The CDR3 has 15 residues. Unmatched junction bases numbered 4, after V lost 4 bases and J lost 3 bases. Germline V gene data show CDR1 as SNHLY and CDR2 as FYNNEI. As DNA, the CDR3 is TGTGCCAGCAGTGTGCGGGGGGGGATCTACAATGAGCAGTTCTTC. It encodes CASSVRGGIYNEQFF. The whole variable domain, remainder taken from reference TRBV2 and TRBJ2-1, is EPEVTQTPSHQVTQMGQEVILRCVPISNHLYFYWYRQILGQKVEFLVSFYNNEISEKSEIFDDQFSVERPDGSNFTLKIRSTKLEDSAMYFCASSVRGGIYNEQFFGPGTRLTVL.

The rearrangement links TRBV3-1 (or the pseudogene TRBV3-2) to TRBJ1-1; D ambiguous. CDR1 is LGHDT, CDR2 YNNKEL, per germline (reference sequence). Trimming shortened V by 4 bases and J by 1 base, and 7 bases separated the two germline ends. CDR3 length: 13 amino acids. CDR3 sequence (DNA): TGTGCCAGCAGCCTAAGCCCGAACACTGAAGCTTTCTTT. It yields the protein CASSLSPNTEAFF.

This chain joins TRBV5-6 and TRBJ1-1; D remains unclear. Germline V lookup: CDR1 SGHDT, CDR2 YYEEEE. The length of the CDR3 is 12 residues. Trimming removed 0 bases from V and 6 bases from J, with 6 bases in between. The CDR3 sequence is CASSLASAEAFF. The CDR3 DNA reads as TGTGCCAGCAGCTTGGCCAGTGCTGAAGCTTTCTTT.

This chain joins TRBV3-1 (or the pseudogene TRBV3-2) and TRBJ2-1; 16 positions agree with TRBD2. V dropped 4 bases and J dropped 3; count of bases not matched to a gene: 9. There are 19 residues in the CDR3. Germline CDR1 is LGHDT and CDR2 is YNNKEL (reference sequence). The CDR3 is CASSPVGTSGGAVYNEQFF. The CDR3 DNA reads TGTGCCAGCAGCCCAGTAGGGACTAGCGGGGGGGCCGTCTACAATGAGCAGTTCTTC.

The rearrangement links TRBV19 to TRBJ2-7; a possible D gene is TRBD2 (6 bases). The CDR3 is 13 residues long. The germline V gene has CDR1 LNHDA and CDR2 SQIVND (reference sequence). The V and J ends lost 10 bases and 3 bases respectively, with 16 bases between them. The CDR3 here is CAIRDFARYEQYF. DNA for the CDR3: TGTGCCATCCGGGACTTTGCCCGCTACGAGCAGTACTTC.